This entry is about one T cell receptor beta chain. The sample originates from a study of cytomegalovirus exposure and HLA in healthy donors. Germline V gene lookup returns CDR1 SEHNR and CDR2 FQNEAQ (reference sequence). This CDR3 region has 16 residues. The V end was cut by 3 bases, the J end by 5 bases, with 19 bases between. Assay: immunoSEQ multiplex PCR; the TCRdb copy retains only in-frame clones and omits some. The data show roughly 100,000 clones, about 85% seen once. V is TRBV7-9 and J is TRBJ2-5, with D possibly matching TRBD1 (6 bases). Material for sequencing was PBMCs. The receptor was derived from a young woman in good health and CMV-seropositive. In DNA, the CDR3 is TGTGCCAGCAGCTTGGTAACTCAGGGGTTTGCTGAGACCCAGTACTTC. Its protein is CASSLVTQGFAETQYF.